This T cell receptor beta chain was identified in a study of T cells in Graves' hyperthyroidism and ophthalmopathy. Across the whole study: Peripheral blood was collected at initial diagnosis, before any treatment.

Absent ophthalmopathy progression within 18 months defined stable Graves' hyperthyroidism. Amplification targeted TCR beta CDR3 regions from RNA transcripts. The HTBI primer set was used in a first-round RT-PCR of the TCR CDR3. One entry per CDR3 protein, called by TCRdb with MiXCR from the multiplex PCR reads. In the table there are approximately 590,000 distinct CDR3 sequences, approximately 14% of which are singletons. Germline V gene data show CDR1 as LNHDA and CDR2 as SQIVND (reference sequence). V gave up 7 bases and J gave up 8 bases, with 17 bases separating them. This CDR3 has 13 residues. This clonotype has only a few counts. Its antigen is unidentified. General study findings and limits: Most thyroid clonotypes with frequency above 0.001 were detected in blood. Ophthalmopathy, as predicted by the model, came a median around 6 months after the prediction.

The sequence derives from a woman aged 25 to 39 with Graves' hyperthyroidism. This rearrangement joins TRBV19 to TRBJ1-2, with a tentative D call TRBD1 (5 bases). Sequencing was done on a sample of blood. The CDR3 sequence is CASTSPTGTGYTF. The CDR3 DNA sequence: TGTGCCAGTACCTCCCCCACCGGGACCGGCTACACCTTC.